This is a list of T cell receptor beta chains from one sample in a study of T cell changes during pregnancy in multiple sclerosis. TCRdb keeps only in-frame clones here, not all; method: immunoSEQ multiplex PCR. The sample lists under 65,000 clones; nearly 95% were seen once. This material consisted of CD4+ T cells from peripheral blood mononuclear cells, taken after pregnancy. These receptor sequences come from a female donor in good health, enrolled as a control in a pregnancy study. Each CDR3 is given with its conserved first and last residue. A D gene is named only where the DNA matches it firmly. Clone size is not always given. Where it is, it says once, few, many or a class for expanded clones.

D,J,size,V,DNA,CDR3
.,TRBJ2-3,once,TRBV19,TGTGCCAGTAGGGGGGGAGATACGCAGTATTTT,CASRGGDTQYF
TRBD1,TRBJ2-3,.,TRBV7-3,TGTGCCAGCAGCTCCTCCGGGACAGGGGGCACAGATACGCAGTATTTT,CASSSSGTGGTDTQYF
.,TRBJ1-2,.,TRBV7-9,TGTGCCAGCAGCTTAACAATCGAGGGTAGTGTGGGCTACACCTTC,CASSLTIEGSVGYTF
.,TRBJ1-2,once,TRBV10-3,TGTGCCATCAGTGAGCTTACAGGGAGGGGCTATGGCTACACCTTC,CAISELTGRGYGYTF
.,TRBJ2-4,once,TRBV30,TGTGCCTGGTCGCGGGGCCCAAACATTCAGTACTTC,CAWSRGPNIQYF
TRBD1,TRBJ1-2,.,TRBV30,TGTGCCTGGAGTACAGGGGCTAACTATGGCTACACCTTC,CAWSTGANYGYTF
TRBD1,TRBJ1-2,.,TRBV5-6,TGTGCCAGCAGCTTGGTCGACAGGGGGCAGGGCTACACCTTC,CASSLVDRGQGYTF
.,TRBJ2-1,.,TRBV25-1,TGTGCCAGCAGTGACACTAGTCTCTACTACAATGAGCAGTTCTTC,CASSDTSLYYNEQFF
.,TRBJ2-3,.,TRBV5-5,TGTGCCAGCAGCTTGGGACAGAGCACAGATACGCAGTATTTT,CASSLGQSTDTQYF
TRBD2,TRBJ2-1,.,TRBV14,TGTGCCAGCAGCTTAAGGACTAGATCGGAGCAGTTCTTC,CASSLRTRSEQFF
.,TRBJ2-3,once,TRBV28,TGTGCCGGACCGGCGGGTGTCCCAGATACGCAGTATTTT,CAGPAGVPDTQYF
.,TRBJ1-2,once,TRBV25-1,TGTGCCAGCAGTGAACATGCAGGTCCTGACTATGGCTACACCTTC,CASSEHAGPDYGYTF
TRBD1,TRBJ2-3,once,TRBV6-1,TGTGCCAGCAGTGGGCCCCCGGGACAGGGGAGATTGCATACGCAGTATTTT,CASSGPPGQGRLHTQYF
TRBD1,TRBJ1-4,.,TRBV2,TGTGCCAGCAGCTACGGGACAGGGAGGGAAAAACTGTTTTTT,CASSYGTGREKLFF
TRBD2,TRBJ2-3,.,TRBV14,TGTGCCAGCAGCTCCCAGCGGGGGCAGTGGGGCACAGATACGCAGTATTTT,CASSSQRGQWGTDTQYF
TRBD2,TRBJ2-1,.,TRBV7-9,TGTGCCAGCAGCACCGCGGGACTAGCGGGAGAGGAGCAGTTCTTC,CASSTAGLAGEEQFF
.,TRBJ1-1,few,TRBV30,TGTGCCTGGAGTCGGGGGGGCACTGAAGCTTTCTTT,CAWSRGGTEAFF
TRBD2,TRBJ2-7,.,TRBV5-1,TGCGCCAGCAGGCGCTTAGGCGGGAGGATGTACGAGCAGTACTTC,CASRRLGGRMYEQYF
.,TRBJ1-4,.,TRBV9,TGTGCCAGCAGCCCCCGGGCGGAGGCTGAAAAACTGTTTTTT,CASSPRAEAEKLFF
.,TRBJ1-5,.,TRBV19,TGTGCCAGTAGTATTGCAGTAAGCAATCAGCCCCAGCATTTT,CASSIAVSNQPQHF
.,TRBJ2-5,.,TRBV2,TGTGCCAGCAAGTTAACAGGGTACGAGACCCAGTACTTC,CASKLTGYETQYF
.,TRBJ1-2,few,TRBV7-9,TGTGCCAGCAGCCCACCCGGGGGGGGCTATGGCTACACCTTC,CASSPPGGGYGYTF
.,TRBJ2-1,.,TRBV11-3,TGTGCCAGCAGCTGGGGGGGCGGCCGGGACGAGCAGTTCTTC,CASSWGGGRDEQFF
TRBD1,TRBJ1-6,once,TRBV6-1,TGTGCCAGCAGTGCCCGGGGACAGAGGAGCTCCTATAATTCACCCCTCCACTTT,CASSARGQRSSYNSPLHF
.,TRBJ2-3,.,TRBV7-9,TGTGCCAGCAGCCATCGGAAGGGGGTTTTTACAGATACGCAGTATTTT,CASSHRKGVFTDTQYF
.,TRBJ1-2,.,TRBV11-2,TGTGCCAGCAGCGCAGCGGCGGTCTATGGCTACACCTTC,CASSAAAVYGYTF
.,TRBJ1-1,.,TRBV6-6,TGTGCCAGCAGTTACGAACAGACCTTATCCGGCACTGAAGCTTTCTTT,CASSYEQTLSGTEAFF
.,TRBJ2-3,.,TRBV11-2,TGTGCCAGCAGCTTAGGGAGTCCGGAGACGCAGTATTTT,CASSLGSPETQYF